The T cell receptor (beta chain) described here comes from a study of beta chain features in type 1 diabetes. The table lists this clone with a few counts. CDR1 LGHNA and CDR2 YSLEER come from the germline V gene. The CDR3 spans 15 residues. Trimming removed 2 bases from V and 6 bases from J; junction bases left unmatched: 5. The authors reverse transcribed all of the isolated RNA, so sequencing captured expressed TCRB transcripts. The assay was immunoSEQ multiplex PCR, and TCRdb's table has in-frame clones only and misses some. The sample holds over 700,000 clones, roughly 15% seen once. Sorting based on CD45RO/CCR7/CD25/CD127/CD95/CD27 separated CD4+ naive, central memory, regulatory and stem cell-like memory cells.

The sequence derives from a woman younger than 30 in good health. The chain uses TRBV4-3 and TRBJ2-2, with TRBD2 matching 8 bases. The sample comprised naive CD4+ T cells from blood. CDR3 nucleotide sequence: TGCGCCAGCAGCCAACGAGCGGGAGCGGCCGGGGAGCTGTTTTTT. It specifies CASSQRAGAAGELFF.